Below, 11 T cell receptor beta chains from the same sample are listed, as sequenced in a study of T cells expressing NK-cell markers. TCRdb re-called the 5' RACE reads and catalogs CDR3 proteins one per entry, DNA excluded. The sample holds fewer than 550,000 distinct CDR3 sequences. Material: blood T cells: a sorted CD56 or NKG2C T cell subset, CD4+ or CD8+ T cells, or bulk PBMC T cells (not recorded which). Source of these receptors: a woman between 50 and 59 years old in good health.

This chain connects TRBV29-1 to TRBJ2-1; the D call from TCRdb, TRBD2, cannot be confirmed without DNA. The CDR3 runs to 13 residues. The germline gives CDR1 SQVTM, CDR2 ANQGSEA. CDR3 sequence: CSVVPGLFNEQFF.

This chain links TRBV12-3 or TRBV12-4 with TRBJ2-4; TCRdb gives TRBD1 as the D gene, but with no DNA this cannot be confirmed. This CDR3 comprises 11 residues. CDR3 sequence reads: CASSSDRVRYF.

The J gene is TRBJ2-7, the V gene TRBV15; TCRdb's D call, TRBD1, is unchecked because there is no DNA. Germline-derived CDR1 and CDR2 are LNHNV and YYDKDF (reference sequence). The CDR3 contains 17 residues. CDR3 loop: CATSREVGTGFSYEQYF.

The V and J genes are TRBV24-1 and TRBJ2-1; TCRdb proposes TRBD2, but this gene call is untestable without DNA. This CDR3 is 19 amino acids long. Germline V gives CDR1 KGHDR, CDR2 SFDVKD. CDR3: CATSETFGTSGRSYNEQFF.

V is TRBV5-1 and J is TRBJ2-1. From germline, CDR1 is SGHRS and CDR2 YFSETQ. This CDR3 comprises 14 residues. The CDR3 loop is CASSLVAEYNEQFF.

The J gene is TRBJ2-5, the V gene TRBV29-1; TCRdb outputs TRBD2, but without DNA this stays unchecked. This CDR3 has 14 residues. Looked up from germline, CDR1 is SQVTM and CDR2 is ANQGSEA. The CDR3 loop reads CSVVTSGRRETQYF.

The CDR3 sequence: CASSPRDRKETQYF. V usage is TRBV28 and J usage is TRBJ2-5; the D call of TRBD1 rests on TCRdb alone, since no DNA is present to check it. Germline CDR1 MDHEN, CDR2 SYDVKM. This CDR3 has 14 residues.

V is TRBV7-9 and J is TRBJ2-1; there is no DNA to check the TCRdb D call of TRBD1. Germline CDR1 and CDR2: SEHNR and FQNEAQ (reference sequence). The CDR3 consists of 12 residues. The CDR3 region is CASWGPGTEQFF.

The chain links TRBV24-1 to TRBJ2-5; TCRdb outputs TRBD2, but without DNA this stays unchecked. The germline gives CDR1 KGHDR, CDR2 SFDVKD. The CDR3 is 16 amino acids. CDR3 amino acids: CATSEPGTSGKETQYF.

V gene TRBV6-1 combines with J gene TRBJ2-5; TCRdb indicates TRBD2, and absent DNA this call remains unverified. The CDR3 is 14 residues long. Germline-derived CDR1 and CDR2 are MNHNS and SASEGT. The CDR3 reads CASSASVQRETQYF.

CDR3 loop: CASSQGPVTGHEKLFF. The chain employs TRBV4-1 and TRBJ1-4; TCRdb's D call, TRBD1, is unchecked because there is no DNA. The CDR3 is 16 amino acids. Germline values: CDR1 MGHRA, CDR2 YSYEKL.